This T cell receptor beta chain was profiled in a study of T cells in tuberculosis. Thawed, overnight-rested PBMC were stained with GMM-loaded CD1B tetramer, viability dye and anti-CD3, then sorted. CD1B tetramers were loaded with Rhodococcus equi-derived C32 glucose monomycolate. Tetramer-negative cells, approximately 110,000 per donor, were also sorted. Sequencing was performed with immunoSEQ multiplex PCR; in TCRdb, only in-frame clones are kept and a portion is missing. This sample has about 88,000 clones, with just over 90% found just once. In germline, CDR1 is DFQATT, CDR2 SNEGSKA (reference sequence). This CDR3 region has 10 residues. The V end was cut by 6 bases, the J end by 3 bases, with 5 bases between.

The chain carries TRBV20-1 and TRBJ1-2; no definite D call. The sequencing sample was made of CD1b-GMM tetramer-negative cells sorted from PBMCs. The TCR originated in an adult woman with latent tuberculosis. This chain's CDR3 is CSAPYYGYTF. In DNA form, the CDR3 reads TGCAGTGCCCCTTACTATGGCTACACCTTC.